This T cell receptor (beta chain) was found in a study of neurological immune-mediated disorders (dated by TCRdb to the late 2010s). For the wider study: Of the approximately 34 multiple sclerosis patients, about 31 had relapsing-remitting MS and 3 had secondary progressive MS. The cohort included 60 to 70 subjects: some 14 with HAM/TSP, around 35 with multiple sclerosis, and some 20 healthy controls. The approximately 100 TCR-beta libraries included longitudinal samples, technical triplicates and paired sorted CD4+ and CD8+ T-cell subsets alongside PBMC samples. The study compared peripheral blood TCR-beta repertoires of HTLV-I-associated myelopathy (HAM/TSP) patients, multiple sclerosis patients and healthy controls using UMI-based sequencing.

This clonotype was found many times. What antigen it recognizes has not been identified. No base quality information exists; no much larger clone differs at one position. What the research found in general, with its limitations: No clinical or MRI features were associated with the MS cluster, and the authors said that larger cohorts are needed. In phylogenetic analysis, the repertoires of 18 of 34 MS patients grouped into a cluster of related CDR3 sequences, which suggests a possible signature at the repertoire level. Across subjects, expanded clones never shared an identical CDR3 amino acid sequence, which suggests that the TCR-beta repertoires in every group were private. The highest TCR clonal expansion was observed in HAM/TSP patients, whereas the lowest was observed in MS patients, even when compared with healthy controls.

Unsorted PBMC libraries were generated from 2 million PBMCs stored in RNAlater at -80 °C until RNA extraction. The multiple sclerosis patients were enrolled in a US clinical protocol that evaluated disease progression with magnetic resonance imaging. Peripheral blood was subjected to Ficoll-Hypaque density gradient centrifugation to isolate PBMCs, which were then cryopreserved in liquid nitrogen. Germline trimming amounts to 1 base on V and 4 bases on J, with 13 as the count of junction bases outside the gene matches. Including the terminal cysteine and phenylalanine, the CDR3 comprises 17 residues. Only CDR3 DNA remains: 51 bases, in frame from the first base. Reading the germline V gene gives CDR1 SGHRS and CDR2 YFSETQ. cDNA synthesis used template-switch 5'RACE with a primer carrying a 10-nucleotide random unique molecular identifier tagging each TCR transcript. Over 200 million TCR-beta sequences, covering 15-18 subjects, were produced in each sequencing run. Total RNA was extracted with the RNeasy kit. Using the KAPA Real-time Library Amplification kit, TCR-beta VDJ regions were amplified with primers for the TCR constant region and the 5'RACE anchor. Sample indexes and Illumina adaptors were added in a first PCR, and a second PCR then increased library yield. The roughly 650 bp TCR product was size-selected on a 2% E-gel SizeSelection system after Ampure bead purification. Library quality was checked on a Bioanalyzer, concentration was measured with Qubit, and libraries were quantified with the Kapa Library Quantification kit before pooling. An Illumina HiSeq 2500 was used to sequence the libraries paired-end at 2 x 150 bp. To increase sequence diversity, roughly 24-32% phiX was spiked into each library pool. As for how the authors treated the data: The quality-filtered reads were processed with the UMI-based MiGEC pipeline, whose error correction step removed more than 90% of the raw TCR sequences. VDJ genes were aligned to IMGT germline references, and each clonotype was defined by a unique CDR3 amino acid sequence together with V-J genes. VDJtools evaluated clonal expansion, Shannon diversity and CDR3 relatedness (CalcPairwiseDistances, ClusterSamples); CLCbio workbench built phylogenetic trees. Using coefficient-of-variation modelling across technical triplicates, the study counted a clone as expanded if it had at least 8 unique UMIs. TCRdb reworked the public reads: Q25 trimming with fastp, MiXCR clone assembly, productive beta chains retained. One record per CDR3 amino acid sequence lists the most common genes and DNA. The V and J calls shown here were made by TCRdb, not taken from the authors' results. This sample has 50,000 to 70,000 distinct CDR3 sequences in its table, and under 3.5% of those were observed once. About 4% of the sample is taken by the ten largest.

Material for sequencing was PBMCs. The chain employs TRBV5-1 and TRBJ2-5; 7 central nucleotides agree with TRBD1. The clonotype was recovered from a man in his forties with multiple sclerosis. The CDR3 has the sequence CASSLTQTGTVGETQYF. The nucleotides read TGCGCCAGCAGCTTGACCCAGACAGGGACAGTTGGAGAGACCCAGTACTTC.